The 10 T cell receptor beta chains given below trace back to one sample, sequenced in a study of early stage breast cancer tumors listed by TCRdb under 2017. The library was made by the immunoSEQ multiplex PCR assay. TCRdb holds this immuneACCESS table with in-frame rearrangements only. Some clones are missing; in checked studies, unresolved V genes explain under half, and the rest has no known cause. This sample is represented by around 10,000 clones; over 55% of them were singletons. The leading ten clones occupy roughly a sixth of the sample. Sequencing was done on a sample of normal breast tissue next to the tumor. The receptors stem from a person aged 55 to 69 with breast cancer.

The chain carries TRBV30 and TRBJ2-1, with TRBD2 matching over 8 bases. Per germline, CDR1 GTSNPN and CDR2 SVGIG (reference sequence). CDR3 size: 16 residues. J lost 3 bases, V lost 0 bases, and 7 bases had no gene match. The CDR3, as DNA: TGTGCCTGGAGTGTACGTCCTAGCGGGTACTACAATGAGCAGTTCTTC. The encoded protein is CAWSVRPSGYYNEQFF.

The chain recombines TRBV6-5 with TRBJ1-1, with 7 bases lining up with TRBD1. The V gene end was trimmed by 5 bases and the J gene end by 5 bases; junction bases not matched to a gene: 11. CDR1 and CDR2 (germline): MNHEY, SVGAGI. CDR3 length: 15 amino acids. The CDR3 DNA reads as TGTGCCAGCAGTCTGGACAGGCCTAGAAGAACTGAAGCTTTCTTT. Translated: CASSLDRPRRTEAFF.

This clone was seen just once. The chain is built from TRBV30 and TRBJ2-1, with 12 bases aligning to TRBD2. V trimming: 5 bases; J trimming: 7 bases; junction bases outside the gene matches: 6. This CDR3 is 14 amino acids long. CDR1 is GTSNPN and CDR2 is SVGIG in the germline V gene (reference sequence). The chain's CDR3 is CAWAGLAGGNEQFF. CDR3 nucleotide sequence: TGTGCCTGGGCCGGCCTAGCGGGAGGGAATGAGCAGTTCTTC.

This chain uses TRBV27 with TRBJ2-3; 7 bases fit TRBD1. The V gene's germline CDR1 is MNHEY and CDR2 SMNVEV (reference sequence). CDR3 length equals 15 residues. Losses at the gene ends were 5 bases for V and 2 bases for J; bases not matched to a gene: 7. The CDR3 nucleotides are TGTGCCAGCAGTCCCCTTGACAGGGCCACAGATACGCAGTATTTT. Its translation is CASSPLDRATDTQYF.

This clone was counted a few times. The chain carries TRBV19 and TRBJ1-5, with 8 nucleotides matching TRBD1. Germline CDR1 is LNHDA and CDR2 is SQIVND (reference sequence). The V and J ends lost 3 bases and 5 bases, in that order; junction bases with no gene match: 6. This CDR3 comprises 15 residues. CDR3 residues: CASSILAGGYQPQHF. For the CDR3, the DNA is TGTGCCAGTAGTATTTTGGCAGGGGGCTATCAGCCCCAGCATTTT.

The chain employs TRBV29-1 and TRBJ2-2, with unresolved D. The CDR3 is made up of 14 amino acids. CDR1 SQVTM and CDR2 ANQGSEA come from the germline V gene. V was pared by 2 bases and J by 0 bases, with 7 bases between. CDR3 in amino acids: CSVEKQTNTGELFF. The CDR3 DNA reads as TGCAGCGTTGAAAAACAGACGAACACCGGGGAGCTGTTTTTT.

In this sample, this clone turned up once. The CDR3, as DNA: TGCGCCAGCAGCCCGGCTAGCGGAGATTACAATGAGCAGTTCTTC. Its protein product is CASSPASGDYNEQFF. This sequence joins TRBV5-1 and TRBJ2-1; 7 bases agree with TRBD2. The CDR3 loop spans 15 amino acids. J gave up 4 bases and V 4 bases, and 8 bases lay outside the gene matches. Per the germline V gene, CDR1 is SGHRS and CDR2 is YFSETQ.

This chain uses TRBV6-5 with TRBJ1-2, with 8 bases that match TRBD1. The CDR3 spans 14 residues. After removal of 5 bases from V and 7 bases from J, the junction contained 9 bases not matched to a gene. Looked up from germline, CDR1 is MNHEY and CDR2 is SVGAGI. The CDR3 DNA sequence: TGTGCCAGCAGTGAACAGGGGGGCGGCGGTGGCTACACCTTC. Translation: CASSEQGGGGGYTF.

This chain links TRBV9 with TRBJ2-5; 8 nucleotides match TRBD1. The CDR3 spans 15 residues. Germline CDR1 and CDR2: SGDLS and YYNGEE. V dropped 0 bases and J dropped 5; count of bases not matched to a gene: 6. CDR3 region: CASSVEQGVRETQYF. CDR3 nucleotide sequence: TGTGCCAGCAGCGTAGAACAGGGGGTTCGCGAGACCCAGTACTTC.

This rearrangement joins TRBV11-2 to TRBJ2-3; possible D gene TRBD2, 6 bases. Trimming removed 1 base from V and 3 bases from J, with 14 bases in between. There are 16 residues in the CDR3. Germline loops: CDR1 SGHAT, CDR2 FQNNGV. The CDR3 region has the DNA TGTGCCAGCAGCTTAGGGTTCGGGAGCGGAACAGATACGCAGTATTTT. Translated, it gives CASSLGFGSGTDTQYF.